Shown below are 27 T cell receptor beta chains from a single sample sequenced in a study of regulatory T cells in long-lasting Graves disease. Time point meaning: newly diagnosed GD, antithyroid drugs for less than 3 months. Researchers made the TCR library from RNA that was extracted from PBMCs. Researchers made TCR beta libraries by using iRepertoire HTBI primers and running Arm-PCR on CDR3 regions. Each CDR3 protein is one row after TCRdb ran MiXCR on the multiplex PCR reads. The sample has about 470,000 distinct CDR3 sequences; roughly 16% are singletons. Another study also made use of these data, one on T cells in Graves' hyperthyroidism and ophthalmopathy.

Sequencing was performed on peripheral blood mononuclear cells (PBMCs), taken at new diagnosis, from a patient treated with antithyroid drugs. The receptors here all came from a man aged 40-55 years with Graves disease.

This clonotype was seen a few times. V is TRBV6-2 or TRBV6-3 and J is TRBJ2-2; 7 positions agree with TRBD1. Germline loops: CDR1 MNHEY, CDR2 SVGEGT. Germline trimming cut 5 bases from V and 1 base from J; bases unmatched to any gene: 10. The CDR3 is 17 amino acids. The DNA of the CDR3 is TGTGCCAGCAGTGAAGTTACAGGGGTTCGGAACACCGGGGAGCTGTTTTTT. The encoded protein is CASSEVTGVRNTGELFF.

The CDR3 DNA reads as TGTGCCAGTCGAAGAGCGGGGTTCGCGAACACCGGGGAGCTGTTTTTT. Amino acid sequence: CASRRAGFANTGELFF. This sequence joins TRBV27 and TRBJ2-2, with 7 nucleotides matching TRBD2. V lost 9 bases, J lost 0 bases, and 10 bases stayed unmatched. Germline values: CDR1 MNHEY, CDR2 SMNVEV (reference sequence). CDR3 length: 16 amino acids.

This chain links TRBV5-1 with TRBJ2-7, with D perhaps matching TRBD1 or TRBD2 (5 bases each). The germline V gene encodes CDR1 SGHRS and CDR2 YFSETQ. The V end was cut by 5 bases, the J end by 0 bases, with 12 bases between. This CDR3 is built from 14 residues. The CDR3 reads CASRAGTDSYEQYF. The CDR3 DNA follows: TGCGCCAGCAGGGCCGGGACGGACTCCTACGAGCAGTACTTC. The whole variable domain, remainder taken from reference TRBV5-1 and TRBJ2-7, is KAGVTQTPRYLIKTRGQQVTLSCSPISGHRSVSWYQQTPGQGLQFLFEYFSETQRNKGNFPGRFSGRQFSNSRSEMNVSTLELGDSALYLCASRAGTDSYEQYFGPGTRLTVT.

The chain links TRBV30 to TRBJ1-5, with unresolved D. Germline V gene sequence: CDR1 GTSNPN, CDR2 SVGIG (reference sequence). The CDR3 is 13 residues long. The ends were cut back, 5 bases at V and 3 bases at J, with 11 bases in the middle. The CDR3 is CAWSPGSNQPQHF. The CDR3 DNA follows: TGTGCCTGGTCTCCGGGATCCAATCAGCCCCAGCATTTT.

This clonotype was recorded at least ten times. The chain is built from TRBV20-1 and TRBJ1-2; 8 bases align to TRBD1. The germline V gene encodes CDR1 DFQATT and CDR2 SNEGSKA (reference sequence). Trimming took 0 bases from V and 8 from J; bases not matched to a gene: 11. This CDR3 spans 15 amino acids. The chain's CDR3 is CSAREGIDRGHGYTF. The CDR3 DNA reads TGCAGTGCTAGAGAAGGGATCGACAGGGGACACGGCTACACCTTC.

This clonotype was detected only a few times. The chain recombines TRBV5-5 with TRBJ2-7; 9 bases are a match to TRBD1. This CDR3 comprises 13 residues. The germline V gene encodes CDR1 SGHKS and CDR2 YYEKEE (reference sequence). Trimming removed 4 bases from V and 7 bases from J; junction bases left unmatched: 6. CDR3: CASSTGGSQEQYF. DNA for the CDR3: TGTGCCAGCAGCACAGGGGGCTCACAAGAGCAGTACTTC.

This clonotype was detected a few times. The chain employs TRBV20-1 and TRBJ2-7, with 9 bases aligning to TRBD2. Germline CDR1 and CDR2: DFQATT and SNEGSKA (reference sequence). V trimming: 5 bases; J trimming: 5 bases; junction bases outside the gene matches: 10. The CDR3 runs 14 residues. The DNA of the CDR3 is TGCAGTGCTTGGGGTAGCGGGAGTGGGAACGAGCAGTACTTC. This codes for CSAWGSGSGNEQYF.

There are a few counts of this clonotype. V and J are TRBV5-4 and TRBJ1-1; the D is unclear. There are 14 residues in the CDR3. The V and J ends lost 3 bases and 0 bases respectively, with 9 bases between them. CDR1 SGHNT and CDR2 YYREEE come from the germline V gene (reference sequence). The CDR3 loop is CASSSSWVNTEAFF. CDR3 sequence (DNA): TGTGCCAGCAGCTCCTCCTGGGTGAACACTGAAGCTTTCTTT.

This clonotype was detected only a few times. This chain connects TRBV2 to TRBJ2-7; 9 nucleotides line up with TRBD1. Germline loops: CDR1 SNHLY, CDR2 FYNNEI. There are 15 residues in the CDR3. V lost 3 bases and J lost 7; bases outside the gene matches: 10. CDR3: CASSEPSQGAREQYF. The CDR3 DNA is TGTGCCAGCAGTGAGCCCTCACAGGGGGCGCGGGAGCAGTACTTC.

This clonotype was recorded many times. The V and J genes are TRBV6-1 and TRBJ2-1; D may match TRBD1 or TRBD2 (5 bases each). The CDR3 totals 13 residues. Germline V gene lookup returns CDR1 MNHNS and CDR2 SASEGT. Trimming cost V 8 bases and J 4 bases, with 12 bases left between them. CDR3 sequence: CASDSGPYNEQFF. In nucleotides, the CDR3 is TGTGCCAGCGACTCGGGACCATACAATGAGCAGTTCTTC.

This clonotype was counted a few times. V gene TRBV10-3 combines with J gene TRBJ2-5; D remains unclear. This CDR3 has 13 residues. V gave up 3 bases and J gave up 4 bases, with 9 bases separating them. Germline CDR1 is ENHRY and CDR2 is SYGVKD. CDR3 residues: CAISDGVRETQYF. In nucleotides, the CDR3 is TGTGCCATCAGTGATGGGGTGCGAGAGACCCAGTACTTC.

There are a few counts of this clonotype. The V gene is TRBV5-1, the J gene TRBJ2-7; 7 nucleotides align to TRBD1. The CDR3 loop spans 16 amino acids. Germline assignment: CDR1 SGHRS and CDR2 YFSETQ. The J segment lost 3 bases and the V segment lost 0 bases, leaving 9 bases of the junction unmatched. CDR3 protein: CASSLGQGLYSYEQYF. The CDR3 DNA is TGCGCCAGCAGCTTGGGACAGGGATTGTATAGCTACGAGCAGTACTTC.

For this clonotype: A much larger clone sits a single nucleotide away, making a read error possible. The CDR3 sequence is CASRVRLAKNIQCF. In DNA form, the CDR3 reads TGTGCCAGCAGGGTGAGGTTAGCCAAAAACATTCAGTGCTTC. The chain employs TRBV28 and TRBJ2-4; D remains unclear. The CDR3 is made up of 14 amino acids. Germline loops: CDR1 MDHEN, CDR2 SYDVKM.

This clonotype occurred many times. V and J are TRBV29-1 and TRBJ2-7; possible D gene TRBD1, 5 bases. CDR1 SQVTM and CDR2 ANQGSEA come from the germline V gene. This CDR3 is 13 amino acids long. With 5 bases removed from V and 5 bases from J, the gap between germline ends came to 16 bases. CDR3 loop: CSVSVPGPNEQYF. Here the CDR3 DNA reads TGCAGCGTTTCTGTTCCAGGGCCCAACGAGCAGTACTTC.

The chain's CDR3 is CASSQVLAANEQFF. The CDR3 bases are TGCGCCAGCAGCCAAGTATTAGCGGCCAATGAGCAGTTCTTC. V is TRBV4-1 and J is TRBJ2-1, with D maybe TRBD2 (6 bases). The length of the CDR3 is 14 residues. Germline V lookup: CDR1 MGHRA, CDR2 YSYEKL. Between the trimmed V and J ends, which lost 1 base and 6 bases, there was a span of 10 bases.

This sequence joins TRBV28 and TRBJ1-2, with TRBD1 as a possible D gene (5 bases). V lost 6 bases and J 6 bases, leaving 14 bases between the germline ends. Germline CDR1 MDHEN, CDR2 SYDVKM. The CDR3 sequence is 13 residues long. The DNA of the CDR3 is TGTGCCAGCAGGCGTAGACAGACCGATGGCTACACCTTC. This encodes CASRRRQTDGYTF.

The sample holds many counts of this clonotype. J is TRBJ2-7 and V is TRBV30; TRBD2 matches at 13 bases. V lost 8 bases to trimming and J lost 3 bases; unmatched junction nucleotides: 10. CDR3 size: 15 residues. The V gene's germline CDR1 is GTSNPN and CDR2 SVGIG (reference sequence). CDR3 DNA sequence: TGTGCCGGCCGGACTAGCGGGAGAAATCGCTACGAGCAGTACTTC. It specifies CAGRTSGRNRYEQYF.

The genes are TRBV28 and TRBJ2-3; D may be TRBD1 or TRBD2 (6 bases each). Trimming took off 7 bases at V and 6 bases at J, with 20 bases between the two ends. Germline loops: CDR1 MDHEN, CDR2 SYDVKM. This CDR3 has 15 residues. Here the CDR3 reads CASIPWGRGGDTQYF. Written as DNA, the CDR3 is TGTGCCAGCATTCCTTGGGGCAGGGGAGGTGATACGCAGTATTTT.

The chain recombines TRBV28 with TRBJ2-1; the match to TRBD1 covers 8 bases. Germline V gene data show CDR1 as MDHEN and CDR2 as SYDVKM. CDR3 length: 15 residues. The trim removed 6 bases at V and 3 bases at J, leaving 7 bases unmatched. The CDR3 sequence is CASSGRGRFYNEQFF. The CDR3 bases are TGTGCCAGCAGCGGCAGGGGGCGATTCTACAATGAGCAGTTCTTC.

This clonotype was seen a few times. V gene TRBV12-3 or TRBV12-4 combines with J gene TRBJ2-4; the match to TRBD1 covers 8 bases. J lost 9 bases, V lost 5 bases, and 6 bases had no gene match. The CDR3 is 13 residues long. CDR3: CASSAGGRGIQYF. CDR3 in DNA: TGTGCCAGCAGTGCAGGGGGCAGGGGCATTCAGTACTTC.

In the case of this clonotype: The missing conserved phenylalanine or tryptophan at the end of this CDR3 makes a read error likely. The chain has TRBV20-1 and TRBJ2-1; 16 bases fit TRBD2. Trimming removed 6 bases from V and 6 bases from J; junction bases left unmatched: 5. The CDR3 sequence is 15 residues long. CDR1 and CDR2 from the germline V gene are DFQATT and SNEGSKA (reference sequence). This chain's CDR3 is CSALGLAGGVNEQFL. Written as DNA, the CDR3 is TGCAGTGCCCTGGGACTAGCGGGGGGGGTCAATGAGCAGTTCCTC.

At least ten counts were recorded for this clonotype. The V gene is TRBV6-5, the J gene TRBJ2-2, with a tentative D call TRBD2 (6 bases). From germline, CDR1 is MNHEY and CDR2 SVGAGI. The V and J ends lost 1 base and 2 bases respectively, with 17 bases between them. The CDR3 length is 18 residues. The chain's CDR3 is CASSYFINGGYNTGELFF. CDR3 in DNA: TGTGCCAGCAGTTACTTCATTAACGGGGGATACAACACCGGGGAGCTGTTTTTT.

This clonotype has only a few counts. The V gene is TRBV28, the J gene TRBJ1-1, with 8 positions matching TRBD1. Germline CDR1 and CDR2: MDHEN and SYDVKM. V lost 3 bases and J lost 3; bases outside the gene matches: 6. The CDR3 is 15 residues long. The CDR3 spells CASSFADRAYTEAFF. CDR3 nucleotides: TGTGCCAGCAGTTTCGCGGACAGGGCCTACACTGAAGCTTTCTTT.

This clonotype was seen a few times. CDR3: CATQFVSGYGYTF. The CDR3 nucleotides are TGTGCCACCCAGTTTGTCAGCGGCTATGGCTACACCTTC. This chain uses TRBV28 with TRBJ1-2; D call uncertain. The V end was cut by 10 bases, the J end by 4 bases, with 16 bases between. CDR3 length: 13 residues. Germline V gene sequence: CDR1 MDHEN, CDR2 SYDVKM.

Ten or more counts support this clonotype. This chain links TRBV27 with TRBJ1-1; D gene uncertain. V lost 0 bases to trimming and J lost 4 bases, with 9 bases between them. CDR3 size: 14 residues. CDR1 and CDR2 from the germline V gene are MNHEY and SMNVEV (reference sequence). CDR3 region: CASSLSRVSTEAFF. The CDR3 bases are TGTGCCAGCAGTTTATCCCGTGTATCCACTGAAGCTTTCTTT.

This clonotype was observed at least ten times. The J gene is TRBJ2-7, the V gene TRBV28; the D gene could be TRBD1 or TRBD2 (6 bases each). This CDR3 is 11 amino acids long. Germline-derived CDR1 and CDR2 are MDHEN and SYDVKM. V was pared by 11 bases and J by 6 bases, with 14 bases between. The CDR3 region is CASDGGGEQYF. The CDR3 DNA sequence: TGTGCCTCCGACGGGGGCGGCGAGCAGTACTTC.

This clonotype occurred many times. The rearrangement links TRBV11-3 to TRBJ2-1, with 11 bases identical to TRBD2. Germline values: CDR1 SGHNT, CDR2 YENEEA. The CDR3 consists of 14 residues. V trimming: 9 bases; J trimming: 2 bases; junction bases outside the gene matches: 3. This CDR3 reads CASSGGAAYNEQFF. CDR3 bases: TGTGCCAGTAGCGGGGGGGCGGCCTACAATGAGCAGTTCTTC.